This T cell receptor beta chain was sequenced during a study of blood T cell repertoires in COVID-19. Across the study: Sources were T cells, B-cell-depleted T cells, or PBMCs; the material itself was cDNA or gDNA.

There are 14 residues in the CDR3. Germline-derived CDR1 and CDR2 are MNHEY and SVGAGI. Between the trimmed V and J ends, which lost 8 bases and 5 bases, there was a span of 15 bases. As originally analysed: Estimation of nucleated cell counts was performed using reference gene primer amplification. The method was immunoSEQ multiplex PCR; TCRdb's version includes in-frame clones alone and lacks a portion of them. The DNA gave D and trimming, while V, J and clone size come from that table. The sample has 250,000 to 300,000 clones; around 87% are singletons. The source is a young man with active or convalescent COVID-19. The chain couples TRBV6-5 to TRBJ1-4; D remains unclear. Sequencing used peripheral blood. The CDR3 coding sequence is TGTGCCAGCGGGAGACTGGATAAAAATGAAAAACTGTTTTTT. Translation: CASGRLDKNEKLFF.